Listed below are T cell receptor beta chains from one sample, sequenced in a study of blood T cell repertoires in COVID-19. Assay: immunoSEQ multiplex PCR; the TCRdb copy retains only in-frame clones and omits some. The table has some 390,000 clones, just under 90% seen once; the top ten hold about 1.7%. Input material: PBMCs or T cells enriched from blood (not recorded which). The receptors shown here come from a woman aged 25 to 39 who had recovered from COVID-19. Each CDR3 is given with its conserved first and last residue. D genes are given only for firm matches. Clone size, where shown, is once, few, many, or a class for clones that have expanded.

CDR3aa: CASSLQSTGGFTDTQYF; CDR3nt: TGCGCCAGCAGCCTCCAATCGACAGGGGGTTTCACAGATACGCAGTATTTT; v_gene: TRBV4-1; abundance: NA; d_gene: TRBD1; j_gene: TRBJ2-3
CDR3aa: CATSDAGTSGGGSTDTQYF; CDR3nt: TGTGCCACCAGTGATGCCGGGACTAGCGGGGGGGGAAGCACAGATACGCAGTATTTT; v_gene: TRBV24-1; abundance: NA; d_gene: TRBD2; j_gene: TRBJ2-3
CDR3aa: CASSPGSAEKLFF; CDR3nt: TGTGCCAGCAGCCCGGGATCCGCTGAAAAACTGTTTTTT; v_gene: TRBV3-1/TRBV3-2; abundance: NA; d_gene: NA; j_gene: TRBJ1-4
CDR3aa: CASSILPPQGSYGYTF; CDR3nt: TGTGCCAGTAGTATCCTTCCTCCTCAGGGGAGCTATGGCTACACCTTC; v_gene: TRBV19; abundance: NA; d_gene: NA; j_gene: TRBJ1-2
CDR3aa: CASRSEGPVTGELFF; CDR3nt: TGTGCCAGCAGGTCCGAGGGTCCTGTCACCGGGGAGCTGTTTTTT; v_gene: TRBV7-3; abundance: NA; d_gene: NA; j_gene: TRBJ2-2
CDR3aa: CASSYGGQGTYEQYF; CDR3nt: TGTGCCAGCAGTTACGGAGGACAGGGAACCTACGAGCAGTACTTC; v_gene: TRBV6-5; abundance: NA; d_gene: TRBD1; j_gene: TRBJ2-7
CDR3aa: CASTRARGQPQHF; CDR3nt: TGTGCCAGCACAAGGGCGCGGGGTCAGCCCCAGCATTTT; v_gene: TRBV6-5; abundance: once; d_gene: NA; j_gene: TRBJ1-5
CDR3aa: CASSQDTSGRQTISYNEQFF; CDR3nt: TGTGCCAGCAGCCAAGATACTAGCGGACGACAGACCATCTCCTACAATGAGCAGTTCTTC; v_gene: TRBV3-1/TRBV3-2; abundance: NA; d_gene: TRBD2; j_gene: TRBJ2-1
CDR3aa: CASSNTPGQGAGEQYF; CDR3nt: TGTGCCAGCTCAAATACCCCGGGACAGGGGGCGGGTGAGCAGTACTTC; v_gene: TRBV18; abundance: NA; d_gene: TRBD1; j_gene: TRBJ2-7
CDR3aa: CASSPRRGTEAFF; CDR3nt: TGTGCCAGCAGCCCCAGACGAGGGACTGAAGCTTTCTTT; v_gene: TRBV7-3; abundance: NA; d_gene: NA; j_gene: TRBJ1-1
CDR3aa: CAWSIFSGQGYNSPLHF; CDR3nt: TGTGCCTGGAGTATCTTTTCGGGACAGGGTTATAATTCACCCCTCCACTTT; v_gene: TRBV30; abundance: NA; d_gene: TRBD1; j_gene: TRBJ1-6
CDR3aa: CAWRSTGISYNSPLHF; CDR3nt: TGTGCCTGGAGATCCACCGGGATCTCCTATAATTCACCCCTCCACTTT; v_gene: TRBV30; abundance: NA; d_gene: NA; j_gene: TRBJ1-6
CDR3aa: CSGLDRKTEAFF; CDR3nt: TGCAGCGGGTTGGACAGGAAGACTGAAGCTTTCTTT; v_gene: TRBV29-1; abundance: once; d_gene: TRBD1; j_gene: TRBJ1-1
CDR3aa: CASSAGTGGLDYGYTF; CDR3nt: TGTGCCAGCTCAGCAGGGACAGGGGGCTTGGACTATGGCTACACCTTC; v_gene: TRBV18; abundance: NA; d_gene: TRBD1; j_gene: TRBJ1-2
CDR3aa: CASSGGGFSGNTIYF; CDR3nt: TGTGCCAGCAGCGGGGGGGGATTCTCTGGAAACACCATATATTTT; v_gene: TRBV7-2; abundance: once; d_gene: NA; j_gene: TRBJ1-3
CDR3aa: CASSLARGGDQPQHF; CDR3nt: TGTGCCAGCAGTTTAGCTCGAGGGGGGGATCAGCCCCAGCATTTT; v_gene: TRBV28; abundance: NA; d_gene: NA; j_gene: TRBJ1-5
CDR3aa: CASSLFVHPYEQYF; CDR3nt: TGTGCCAGCAGCTTGTTTGTACACCCCTACGAGCAGTACTTC; v_gene: TRBV5-6; abundance: NA; d_gene: NA; j_gene: TRBJ2-7
CDR3aa: CASSLTISPGIF; CDR3nt: TGTGCCAGCAGTTTGACAATTTCCCCGGGAATCTTT; v_gene: TRBV28; abundance: NA; d_gene: NA; j_gene: TRBJ1-1
CDR3aa: CSVGLRNTEAFF; CDR3nt: TGCAGCGTGGGACTCCGGAACACTGAAGCTTTCTTT; v_gene: TRBV29-1; abundance: NA; d_gene: NA; j_gene: TRBJ1-1
CDR3aa: CASSPPVMNTEAFF; CDR3nt: TGTGCCAGCAGCCCCCCCGTAATGAACACTGAAGCTTTCTTT; v_gene: TRBV7-9; abundance: NA; d_gene: NA; j_gene: TRBJ1-1
CDR3aa: CASSLHRESSGANVLTF; CDR3nt: TGTGCCAGTAGTCTCCACAGGGAATCTTCTGGGGCCAACGTCCTGACTTTC; v_gene: TRBV19; abundance: NA; d_gene: NA; j_gene: TRBJ2-6
CDR3aa: CASSQEELRWGHVAGELFF; CDR3nt: TGTGCCAGCAGCCAAGAAGAGCTACGTTGGGGACACGTAGCCGGGGAGCTGTTTTTT; v_gene: TRBV3-1/TRBV3-2; abundance: NA; d_gene: NA; j_gene: TRBJ2-2
CDR3aa: CAWRDRANTEAFF; CDR3nt: TGTGCCTGGAGAGACAGGGCGAACACTGAAGCTTTCTTT; v_gene: TRBV30; abundance: NA; d_gene: TRBD1; j_gene: TRBJ1-1